These T cell receptor beta chains were read from a single sample in a study of blood T cell repertoires in COVID-19. Produced via immunoSEQ multiplex PCR; TCRdb's table is partial and in-frame only. The sample lists 250,000 or so clones, around 84% occurring once. The specimen was peripheral blood. Receptor source: a middle-aged woman who had recovered from COVID-19. The CDR3 runs from the conserved cysteine through the conserved F or W. Fields, in order: J gene, D gene, V gene, clone size, CDR3 protein, CDR3 DNA. A D gene is named only where the DNA matches it firmly. Clone size, where shown, is once, few, many, or a class for clones that have expanded.

j_gene: TRBJ1-1
d_gene: TRBD1
v_gene: TRBV18
abundance: NA
CDR3aa: CASSPLLQGRTTEAFF
CDR3nt: TGTGCCAGCTCACCACTCTTACAGGGGCGGACGACTGAAGCTTTCTTT

j_gene: TRBJ1-2
d_gene: NA
v_gene: TRBV28
abundance: few
CDR3aa: CASFTRWAPNYGYTF
CDR3nt: TGTGCCAGCTTCACTCGGTGGGCTCCAAACTATGGCTACACCTTC

j_gene: TRBJ2-2
d_gene: TRBD2
v_gene: TRBV5-1
abundance: NA
CDR3aa: CASSLRLAGGPGELFF
CDR3nt: TGCGCCAGCAGCTTGAGACTAGCGGGGGGACCCGGGGAGCTGTTTTTT

j_gene: TRBJ1-4
d_gene: TRBD1
v_gene: TRBV4-2
abundance: NA
CDR3aa: CASSQDTTGGGEKLFF
CDR3nt: TGTGCCAGCAGCCAAGATACTACAGGGGGCGGCGAAAAACTGTTTTTT

j_gene: TRBJ1-6
d_gene: NA
v_gene: TRBV7-9
abundance: NA
CDR3aa: CASSFSPGGGSYNSPLHF
CDR3nt: TGTGCCAGCAGCTTTTCTCCGGGGGGTGGTTCCTATAATTCACCCCTCCACTTT

j_gene: TRBJ1-5
d_gene: TRBD1
v_gene: TRBV6-1
abundance: NA
CDR3aa: CASSEFDRVQPQHF
CDR3nt: TGTGCCAGCAGTGAATTTGACAGGGTACAGCCCCAGCATTTT

j_gene: TRBJ1-1
d_gene: NA
v_gene: TRBV29-1
abundance: NA
CDR3aa: CSVEPGQGNTEAFF
CDR3nt: TGCAGCGTTGAACCTGGGCAGGGGAACACTGAAGCTTTCTTT

j_gene: TRBJ1-3
d_gene: TRBD1
v_gene: TRBV28
abundance: NA
CDR3aa: CATRKTTGGLSGNTIYF
CDR3nt: TGTGCCACCAGAAAGACAACAGGGGGTCTCTCTGGAAACACCATATATTTT

j_gene: TRBJ1-3
d_gene: NA
v_gene: TRBV5-1
abundance: few
CDR3aa: CASSAGPGSGNTIYF
CDR3nt: TGCGCCAGCAGCGCGGGCCCCGGATCGGGAAACACCATATATTTT

j_gene: TRBJ1-2
d_gene: NA
v_gene: TRBV30
abundance: NA
CDR3aa: CAWRNTAASRYTF
CDR3nt: TGTGCCTGGAGAAATACAGCCGCCTCTCGCTACACCTTC

j_gene: TRBJ1-3
d_gene: TRBD1
v_gene: TRBV5-1
abundance: NA
CDR3aa: CASSSQGGTSGNTIYF
CDR3nt: TGCGCCAGCAGCTCACAGGGGGGAACCTCTGGAAACACCATATATTTT

j_gene: TRBJ1-6
d_gene: NA
v_gene: TRBV2
abundance: NA
CDR3aa: CASSKPGLENSPLHF
CDR3nt: TGTGCCAGCAGTAAACCGGGACTGGAGAATTCACCCCTCCACTTT

j_gene: TRBJ2-1
d_gene: TRBD1
v_gene: TRBV10-2
abundance: NA
CDR3aa: CASRTGTGVNEQFF
CDR3nt: TGCGCCAGCAGAACCGGGACAGGGGTCAATGAGCAGTTCTTC

j_gene: TRBJ1-2
d_gene: TRBD1
v_gene: TRBV27
abundance: NA
CDR3aa: CASSLTPWTGGYGYTF
CDR3nt: TGTGCCAGCAGTTTAACACCCTGGACAGGGGGCTATGGCTACACCTTC

j_gene: TRBJ2-3
d_gene: TRBD2
v_gene: TRBV10-3
abundance: once
CDR3aa: CAISETLTSGGETDTQYF
CDR3nt: TGTGCCATCAGTGAGACCCTGACTAGCGGGGGAGAGACAGATACGCAGTATTTT

j_gene: TRBJ1-4
d_gene: NA
v_gene: TRBV30
abundance: NA
CDR3aa: CAWSATPTNEKLFF
CDR3nt: TGTGCCTGGAGTGCGACACCAACTAATGAAAAACTGTTTTTT

j_gene: TRBJ2-3
d_gene: NA
v_gene: TRBV6-2/TRBV6-3
abundance: NA
CDR3aa: CASSQDAGTQYF
CDR3nt: TGTGCCAGCAGTCAGGACGCGGGAACGCAGTATTTT

j_gene: TRBJ2-3
d_gene: NA
v_gene: TRBV7-9
abundance: NA
CDR3aa: CASAREDTQYF
CDR3nt: TGTGCCAGCGCGAGGGAGGATACGCAGTATTTT

j_gene: TRBJ2-5
d_gene: TRBD2
v_gene: TRBV4-1
abundance: NA
CDR3aa: CASSRLAGPQETQYF
CDR3nt: TGCGCCAGCAGCCGTCTAGCGGGGCCCCAAGAGACCCAGTACTTC

j_gene: TRBJ2-2
d_gene: TRBD1
v_gene: TRBV7-2
abundance: few
CDR3aa: CASSPGQGVTGELFF
CDR3nt: TGTGCCAGCAGCCCGGGACAGGGGGTCACCGGGGAGCTGTTTTTT

j_gene: TRBJ1-4
d_gene: TRBD1
v_gene: TRBV18
abundance: NA
CDR3aa: CASSPNTGQSNEKLFF
CDR3nt: TGTGCCAGCTCACCAAATACGGGACAGTCTAATGAAAAACTGTTTTTT

j_gene: TRBJ2-2
d_gene: TRBD2
v_gene: TRBV28
abundance: NA
CDR3aa: CASSPSGLAGTGELFF
CDR3nt: TGTGCCAGCAGTCCCTCGGGACTAGCAGGCACCGGGGAGCTGTTTTTT

j_gene: TRBJ1-6
d_gene: NA
v_gene: TRBV6-5
abundance: NA
CDR3aa: CASSTGLRDSPLHF
CDR3nt: TGTGCCAGCAGTACAGGGCTTAGGGATTCACCCCTCCACTTT

j_gene: TRBJ2-5
d_gene: TRBD2
v_gene: TRBV29-1
abundance: NA
CDR3aa: CSLRWEGETQYF
CDR3nt: TGCAGCCTCCGTTGGGAGGGAGAGACCCAGTACTTC

j_gene: TRBJ1-2
d_gene: NA
v_gene: TRBV6-5
abundance: NA
CDR3aa: CASRAYDSLDNGYTF
CDR3nt: TGTGCCAGCAGAGCTTACGACAGTCTTGATAATGGCTACACCTTC

j_gene: TRBJ1-2
d_gene: TRBD1
v_gene: TRBV7-9
abundance: NA
CDR3aa: CASSLVGQGSRGYTF
CDR3nt: TGTGCCAGCAGCTTGGTCGGACAGGGTTCGAGAGGCTACACCTTC

j_gene: TRBJ2-3
d_gene: TRBD2
v_gene: TRBV23-1
abundance: NA
CDR3aa: CASSQALLAGGLDTQYF
CDR3nt: TGCGCCAGCAGTCAAGCCTTACTAGCGGGGGGGTTAGATACGCAGTATTTT

j_gene: TRBJ2-2
d_gene: NA
v_gene: TRBV5-1
abundance: NA
CDR3aa: CASSLQGNTGELFF
CDR3nt: TGCGCCAGCAGCTTACAGGGGAACACCGGGGAGCTGTTTTTT

j_gene: TRBJ2-2
d_gene: NA
v_gene: TRBV4-1
abundance: NA
CDR3aa: CASSQDRVTGELFF
CDR3nt: TGCGCCAGCAGCCAAGACAGGGTCACCGGGGAGCTGTTTTTT

j_gene: TRBJ2-1
d_gene: NA
v_gene: TRBV15
abundance: NA
CDR3aa: CATSRDRTGSFNEQFF
CDR3nt: TGTGCCACCAGCAGAGATAGAACAGGGAGTTTCAATGAGCAGTTCTTC

j_gene: TRBJ1-1
d_gene: TRBD1
v_gene: TRBV7-8
abundance: NA
CDR3aa: CASSLGPGGYTEAFF
CDR3nt: TGTGCCAGCAGCTTAGGACCAGGGGGGTACACTGAAGCTTTCTTT

j_gene: TRBJ1-2
d_gene: NA
v_gene: TRBV20-1
abundance: NA
CDR3aa: CSASPGANYGYTF
CDR3nt: TGCAGTGCTAGTCCGGGAGCTAACTATGGCTACACCTTC

j_gene: TRBJ2-5
d_gene: NA
v_gene: TRBV2
abundance: NA
CDR3aa: CASSPTATQETQYF
CDR3nt: TGTGCCAGCTCCCCGACAGCCACCCAAGAGACCCAGTACTTC

j_gene: TRBJ2-3
d_gene: TRBD2
v_gene: TRBV10-1
abundance: NA
CDR3aa: CASSDGAAGLGGDTQYF
CDR3nt: TGCGCCAGCAGTGACGGAGCGGCGGGCCTGGGGGGGGATACGCAGTATTTT

j_gene: TRBJ2-3
d_gene: TRBD1
v_gene: TRBV11-3
abundance: NA
CDR3aa: CASSNPGQGWTDTQYF
CDR3nt: TGTGCCAGCAGCAACCCGGGACAGGGTTGGACAGATACGCAGTATTTT

j_gene: TRBJ2-3
d_gene: NA
v_gene: TRBV5-6
abundance: NA
CDR3aa: CASTTQGVTQYF
CDR3nt: TGTGCCAGCACTACACAGGGAGTTACGCAGTATTTT

j_gene: TRBJ2-1
d_gene: NA
v_gene: TRBV12-3/TRBV12-4
abundance: NA
CDR3aa: CASSLYSEQFF
CDR3nt: TGTGCCAGCAGTTTGTACAGTGAGCAGTTCTTC

j_gene: TRBJ1-5
d_gene: NA
v_gene: TRBV7-6
abundance: NA
CDR3aa: CASSLVPGWNQPQHF
CDR3nt: TGTGCCAGCAGCTTAGTTCCAGGGTGGAATCAGCCCCAGCATTTT

j_gene: TRBJ2-7
d_gene: NA
v_gene: TRBV7-8
abundance: once
CDR3aa: CASSPQGFRGAYEQYF
CDR3nt: TGTGCCAGCAGCCCACAGGGCTTCCGGGGCGCCTACGAGCAGTACTTC

j_gene: TRBJ2-7
d_gene: NA
v_gene: TRBV20-1
abundance: NA
CDR3aa: CSASSFRGSNYEQYF
CDR3nt: TGCAGTGCTAGTAGCTTCAGGGGTTCGAACTACGAGCAGTACTTC

j_gene: TRBJ2-7
d_gene: TRBD1
v_gene: TRBV27
abundance: NA
CDR3aa: CASSFANTGGSSYEQYF
CDR3nt: TGTGCCAGCAGTTTCGCGAACACAGGGGGAAGCTCCTACGAGCAGTACTTC

j_gene: TRBJ1-3
d_gene: NA
v_gene: TRBV9
abundance: once
CDR3aa: CASRHSNSGNTIYF
CDR3nt: TGTGCCAGCAGGCACAGTAACTCTGGAAACACCATATATTTT

j_gene: TRBJ1-6
d_gene: TRBD1
v_gene: TRBV19
abundance: NA
CDR3aa: CASSISQGAPNSPLHF
CDR3nt: TGTGCCAGTAGTATATCTCAGGGGGCACCGAATTCACCCCTCCACTTT

j_gene: TRBJ1-1
d_gene: NA
v_gene: TRBV7-6
abundance: once
CDR3aa: CASSSRFDTEAFF
CDR3nt: TGTGCCAGCAGCTCCCGTTTCGACACTGAAGCTTTCTTT

j_gene: TRBJ2-1
d_gene: TRBD2
v_gene: TRBV11-2
abundance: NA
CDR3aa: CASRPTRLAGNEQFF
CDR3nt: TGTGCCAGCAGACCAACCAGACTAGCCGGGAATGAGCAGTTCTTC